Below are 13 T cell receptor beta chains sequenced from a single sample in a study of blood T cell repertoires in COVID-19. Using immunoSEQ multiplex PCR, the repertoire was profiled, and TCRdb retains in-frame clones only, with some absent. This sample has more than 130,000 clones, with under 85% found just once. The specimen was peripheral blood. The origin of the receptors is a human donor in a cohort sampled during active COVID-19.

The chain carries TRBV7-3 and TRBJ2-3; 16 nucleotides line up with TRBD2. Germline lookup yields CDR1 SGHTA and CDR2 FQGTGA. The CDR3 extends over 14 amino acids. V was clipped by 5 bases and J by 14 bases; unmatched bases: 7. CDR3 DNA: TGTGCCAGCAGCCCGGGACTAGCGGGGGGGCCGAGGTATTTT. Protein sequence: CASSPGLAGGPRYF.

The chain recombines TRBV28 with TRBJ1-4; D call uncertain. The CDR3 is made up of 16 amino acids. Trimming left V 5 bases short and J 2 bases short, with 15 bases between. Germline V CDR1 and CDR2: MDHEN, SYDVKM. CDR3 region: CASSPFSEWTNEKLFF. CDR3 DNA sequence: TGTGCCAGCAGTCCATTCTCAGAATGGACTAATGAAAAACTGTTTTTT.

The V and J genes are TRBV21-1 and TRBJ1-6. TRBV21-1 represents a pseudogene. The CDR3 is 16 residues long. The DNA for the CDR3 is TGTGCCAGCAGCAAAGTGGACTACTCCTATAATTCACCCCTCCACTTT. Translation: CASSKVDYSYNSPLHF.

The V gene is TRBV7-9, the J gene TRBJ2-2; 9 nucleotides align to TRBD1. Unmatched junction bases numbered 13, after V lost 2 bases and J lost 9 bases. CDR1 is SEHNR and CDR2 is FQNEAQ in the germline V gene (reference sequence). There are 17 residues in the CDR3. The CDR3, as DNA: TGTGCCAGCAGCTTATACCAGGGACAGGGAAATTTAAGGGAGCTGTTTTTT. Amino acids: CASSLYQGQGNLRELFF.

The CDR3 sequence is CASSESGQGWVFPTDTQYF. The CDR3 nucleotides are TGTGCCAGCAGTGAGTCAGGACAGGGATGGGTCTTCCCCACAGATACGCAGTATTTT. The chain has TRBV6-1 and TRBJ2-3, with TRBD1 identical over 8 bases. The germline gives CDR1 MNHNS, CDR2 SASEGT. The CDR3 length is 19 residues. Germline trimming cut 3 bases from V and 2 bases from J; bases unmatched to any gene: 16.

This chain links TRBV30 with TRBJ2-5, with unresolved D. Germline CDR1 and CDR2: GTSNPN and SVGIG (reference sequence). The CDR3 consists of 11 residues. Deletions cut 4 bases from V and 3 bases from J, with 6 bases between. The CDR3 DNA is TGTGCCTGGACCCGAGAAGAGACCCAGTACTTC. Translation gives CAWTREETQYF.

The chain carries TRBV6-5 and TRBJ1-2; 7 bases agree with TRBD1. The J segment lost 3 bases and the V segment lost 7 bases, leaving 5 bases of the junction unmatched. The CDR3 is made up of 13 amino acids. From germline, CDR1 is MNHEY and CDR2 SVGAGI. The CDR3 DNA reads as TGTGCCAGCACCCTGACAGGGCACTATGGCTACACCTTC. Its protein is CASTLTGHYGYTF.

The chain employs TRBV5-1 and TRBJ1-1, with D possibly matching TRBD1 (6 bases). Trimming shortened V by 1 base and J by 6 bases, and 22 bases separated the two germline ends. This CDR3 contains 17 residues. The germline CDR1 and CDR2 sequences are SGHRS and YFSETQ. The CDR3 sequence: CASSLNGGQGTLAEAFF. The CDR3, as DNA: TGCGCCAGCAGCTTGAATGGTGGGCAGGGGACCTTGGCTGAAGCTTTCTTT. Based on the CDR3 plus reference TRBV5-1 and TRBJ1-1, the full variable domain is KAGVTQTPRYLIKTRGQQVTLSCSPISGHRSVSWYQQTPGQGLQFLFEYFSETQRNKGNFPGRFSGRQFSNSRSEMNVSTLELGDSALYLCASSLNGGQGTLAEAFFGQGTRLTVV.

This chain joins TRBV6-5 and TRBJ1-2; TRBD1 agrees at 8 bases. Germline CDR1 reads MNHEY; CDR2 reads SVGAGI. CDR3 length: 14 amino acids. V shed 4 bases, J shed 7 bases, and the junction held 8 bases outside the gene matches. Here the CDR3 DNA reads TGTGCCAGCAGTTTGACAGGGGTTACGAGTGGCTACACCTTC. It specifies CASSLTGVTSGYTF.

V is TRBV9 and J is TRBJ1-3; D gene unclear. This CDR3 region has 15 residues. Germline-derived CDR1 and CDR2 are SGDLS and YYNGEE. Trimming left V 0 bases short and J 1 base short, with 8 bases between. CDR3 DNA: TGTGCCAGCAGCGTAGAGGCGGGATCTGGAAACACCATATATTTT. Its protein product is CASSVEAGSGNTIYF.

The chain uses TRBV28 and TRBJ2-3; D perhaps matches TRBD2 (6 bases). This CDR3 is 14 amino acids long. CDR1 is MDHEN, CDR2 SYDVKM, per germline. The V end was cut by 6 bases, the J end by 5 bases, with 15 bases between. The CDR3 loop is CASSPASAVDTQYF. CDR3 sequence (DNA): TGTGCCAGCAGCCCAGCTAGCGCGGTAGATACGCAGTATTTT.

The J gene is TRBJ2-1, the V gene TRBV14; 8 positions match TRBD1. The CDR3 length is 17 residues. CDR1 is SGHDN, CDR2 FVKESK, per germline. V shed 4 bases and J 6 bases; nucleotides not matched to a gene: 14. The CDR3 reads CASSLPKTGVLFNEQFF. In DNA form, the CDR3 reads TGTGCCAGCAGCCTACCCAAGACAGGGGTACTGTTCAATGAGCAGTTCTTC. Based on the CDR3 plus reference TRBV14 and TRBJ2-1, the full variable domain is EAGVTQFPSHSVIEKGQTVTLRCDPISGHDNLYWYRRVMGKEIKFLLHFVKESKQDESGMPNNRFLAERTGGTYSTLKVQPAELEDSGVYFCASSLPKTGVLFNEQFFGPGTRLTVL.

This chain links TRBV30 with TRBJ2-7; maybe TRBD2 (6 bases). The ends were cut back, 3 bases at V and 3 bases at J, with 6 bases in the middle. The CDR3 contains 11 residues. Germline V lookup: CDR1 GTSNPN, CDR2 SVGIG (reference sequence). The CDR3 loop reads CAWSGGYEQYF. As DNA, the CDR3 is TGTGCCTGGAGCGGGGGCTACGAGCAGTACTTC.